The 14 T cell receptor beta chains below all came from one sample that was sequenced in a study of blood T cell repertoires in COVID-19. Method: immunoSEQ multiplex PCR; TCRdb's copy keeps in-frame clones and lacks some. The table records 100,000 to 120,000 clones, 82% of them present only once. Sequencing input: peripheral blood. The receptors shown here come from a woman aged 55-70 years with acute or convalescent COVID-19.

The chain employs TRBV12-3 or TRBV12-4 and TRBJ1-1; D gene ambiguous. CDR3 length: 13 amino acids. Trimming pared 7 bases from V and 2 bases from J, leaving 11 bases between. The CDR3 region is CASNSGYNTEAFF. The CDR3 DNA reads as TGTGCCAGCAACTCGGGTTATAACACTGAAGCTTTCTTT.

The CDR3 sequence: CASSIDRGQGQPQHF. CDR3 coding DNA: TGTGCCAGCAGCATCGACAGGGGGCAAGGTCAGCCCCAGCATTTT. The chain carries TRBV5-4 and TRBJ1-5, with TRBD1 identical over 10 bases. Germline values: CDR1 SGHNT, CDR2 YYREEE (reference sequence). After removal of 4 bases from V and 6 bases from J, the junction contained 7 bases not matched to a gene. The CDR3 loop spans 15 amino acids.

The chain carries TRBV11-2 and TRBJ1-6; 9 bases are a match to TRBD1. From germline, CDR1 is SGHAT and CDR2 FQNNGV. The CDR3 is made up of 14 amino acids. Germline trimming cut 5 bases from V and 7 bases from J; bases unmatched to any gene: 3. CDR3 protein: CASSTTGGNSPLHF. In DNA, the CDR3 is TGTGCCAGCAGCACCACAGGGGGCAATTCACCCCTCCACTTT.

The chain links TRBV30 to TRBJ2-3; 10 bases are a match to TRBD1. The CDR3 has 13 amino acids. Germline CDR1 reads GTSNPN; CDR2 reads SVGIG (reference sequence). V was clipped by 6 bases and J by 5 bases; unmatched bases: 5. The CDR3 spells CACDRGQGDTQYF. In nucleotides, the CDR3 is TGTGCCTGCGACAGGGGGCAGGGAGATACGCAGTATTTT. The full variable domain, rest sourced from reference TRBV30 and TRBJ2-3, is SQTIHQWPATLVQPVGSPLSLECTVEGTSNPNLYWYRQAAGRGLQLLFYSVGIGQISSEVPQNLSASRPQDRQFILSSKKLLLSDSGFYLCACDRGQGDTQYFGPGTRLTVL.

V gene TRBV18 combines with J gene TRBJ1-2; 8 nucleotides match TRBD1. Germline V gives CDR1 KGHSH, CDR2 LQKENI. Germline trimming cut 2 bases from V and 4 bases from J; bases unmatched to any gene: 6. The CDR3 has 15 amino acids. The CDR3 nucleotides read TGTGCCAGCTCACCAGTAGCAGGGGGCAGCTATGGCTACACCTTC. As protein: CASSPVAGGSYGYTF.

DNA of the CDR3: TGCGCCAGCAGCTTGGGGACAACGAGCAATCAGCCCCAGCATTTT. Amino acid sequence: CASSLGTTSNQPQHF. This rearrangement joins TRBV5-1 to TRBJ1-5; the D gene is possibly TRBD1 (5 bases). The germline V and J ends were trimmed by 0 bases and 1 base, with 8 bases remaining between them. Germline-derived CDR1 and CDR2 are SGHRS and YFSETQ. The CDR3 extends over 15 amino acids.

In this sample, this clone turned up once. The chain joins TRBV2 to TRBJ1-2; maybe TRBD1 (6 bases). Trimming pared 6 bases from V and 5 bases from J, leaving 16 bases between. This CDR3 has 14 amino acids. CDR1 and CDR2 from the germline V gene are SNHLY and FYNNEI. The CDR3 sequence is CASRPGHPTYGYTF. CDR3 in DNA: TGTGCCAGCAGGCCGGGACACCCAACTTATGGCTACACCTTC.

This clone appeared a single time. The gene calls are TRBV6-5 and TRBJ2-7; 8 bases agree with TRBD2. The trim removed 7 bases at V and 4 bases at J, leaving 9 bases unmatched. Germline V gives CDR1 MNHEY, CDR2 SVGAGI. The CDR3 runs 14 residues. The DNA of the CDR3 is TGTGCCAGCACTCCCGGAGCGGGGGAATACGAGCAGTACTTC. This encodes CASTPGAGEYEQYF.

The rearrangement joins TRBV9 to TRBJ1-2; no clear D. The germline V gene encodes CDR1 SGDLS and CDR2 YYNGEE. V lost 0 bases, J lost 2 bases, and 8 bases lay in between. The CDR3 is 14 amino acids. CDR3 bases: TGTGCCAGCAGCGTAGATATAGCCAACTATGGCTACACCTTC. It specifies CASSVDIANYGYTF.

This chain joins TRBV2 and TRBJ1-6; D possibly corresponds to TRBD1 (6 bases). Germline CDR1 is SNHLY and CDR2 is FYNNEI. The CDR3 loop spans 14 amino acids. With 7 bases removed from V and 6 bases from J, the gap between germline ends came to 13 bases. The CDR3 coding sequence is TGTGCCAGCATTGCGGACAGCCGTAATTCACCCCTCCACTTT. Translated, it gives CASIADSRNSPLHF.

The V call is TRBV11-1, the J call TRBJ1-6; no firm D call. V lost 5 bases and J lost 12, with 17 bases in between. Germline loops: CDR1 SGHAT, CDR2 FQDESV (reference sequence). CDR3 length: 14 residues. In DNA, the CDR3 is TGTGCCAGCAGCGAAGGCAGCAGGCAAATACCCCTCCACTTT. Translating it yields CASSEGSRQIPLHF. The variable domain in full, completed from reference TRBV11-1 and TRBJ1-6, reads EAEVAQSPRYKITEKSQAVAFWCDPISGHATLYWYRQILGQGPELLVQFQDESVVDDSQLPKDRFSAERLKGVDSTLKIQPAELGDSAMYLCASSEGSRQIPLHFGNGTRLTVT.

The V call is TRBV18, the J call TRBJ1-2, with TRBD1 matching 9 bases. This CDR3 contains 14 residues. V shed 3 bases and J 5 bases; nucleotides not matched to a gene: 4. Germline-derived CDR1 and CDR2 are KGHSH and LQKENI. In DNA form, the CDR3 reads TGTGCCAGCTCACCGGACAGGGGAGAGTATGGCTACACCTTC. Protein product: CASSPDRGEYGYTF.

The CDR3 here is CASSQGSKSQRSRRRDEKLFF. CDR3 DNA: TGTGCCAGCAGCCAGGGCTCAAAGAGCCAGAGATCCCGGAGGCGTGATGAAAAACTGTTTTTT. The rearrangement joins TRBV3-1 (or the pseudogene TRBV3-2) to TRBJ1-4; no clear D gene. The CDR3 extends over 21 amino acids. V lost 3 bases, J lost 6 bases, and 32 bases lay in between. The germline CDR1 and CDR2 sequences are LGHDT and YNNKEL (reference sequence).

The gene calls are TRBV5-4 and TRBJ1-2, with D tentatively TRBD1 (5 bases). Germline loops: CDR1 SGHNT, CDR2 YYREEE (reference sequence). This CDR3 comprises 12 residues. V was shortened by 4 bases and J by 8 bases, with 12 bases between the two germline ends. Written as DNA, the CDR3 is TGTGCCAGCAGCGTGGCCTACAGGGGCTACACCTTC. This sequence encodes CASSVAYRGYTF.